This TCR beta chain was captured by sequencing in a study of cytomegalovirus exposure and HLA in healthy donors (dated by TCRdb to the late 2010s). Notes on the research overall: According to a later analysis, one platform produced both the 120 validation repertoires and the roughly 650 repertoires of the first cohort. In addition to the first cohort of 650 to 800 subjects, a separate validation cohort of 130 or so different subjects was used. The study aimed to test whether cataloging public T cell receptors could reveal signatures of past pathogen exposure. To predict cytomegalovirus infection status, the study combined high-throughput TCR immunosequencing, statistical association of individual TCRs with disease status, and machine learning. Study-wide findings and limitations: The authors suggested that the approach could potentially be extended to other disease states and immunological phenotypes. A few of the identified cytomegalovirus-associated TCR beta chains were confirmed in vitro to be specific for cytomegalovirus antigens. In both the original and validation cohorts, the classifier was reported to diagnose cytomegalovirus status with high specificity and sensitivity. A later analysis lacked HLA typing for the validation cohort, so it scored co-occurrence in that cohort across all 120 or so repertoires. Across donors, most TCR sequences were observed very rarely, whereas some public TCRs were present in many individuals. The study listed 150 to 200 TCR beta chains as associated with cytomegalovirus. A later analysis found that TCRs clustered in the first cohort also tended to co-occur in the roughly 120 validation repertoires, with 94% of cluster scores above 0.

The germline V gene (reference sequence) specifies GTSNPN as CDR1 and SVGIG as CDR2. The cysteine opens and the phenylalanine closes a CDR3 of 13 amino acids. The sequence is cut down to CDR3 DNA, 39 bases in frame from base 1. V was cut back by 0 bases and J by 4 bases, leaving a gap of 10 bases between them. Remarks on this clone: This receptor's antigen is unknown. Base qualities are not provided; no much larger clone lies one nucleotide away.

Separate from the roughly 650-subject first cohort, the validation cohort of 90 to 150 subjects was the group to which the donors belonged. The method was the immunoSEQ multiplex PCR assay. On the study's bioinformatics: A statistical classification framework was developed to diagnose cytomegalovirus status using the catalog of TCR beta chain sequences. TCRdb took this table from immuneACCESS and kept in-frame rearrangements with V and J called. Such tables lack part of the clones; where checked against another copy, unresolved V genes explain under half of the gap, and the rest is unexplained. V, J and clone size reflect that table, while D and trimming were determined from the DNA. For this sample there are roughly 70,000 clones; roughly 94% appear just once. The ten largest clones represent roughly 1.6% of the sample.

Sequencing was done on a sample of PBMCs. The rearrangement joined TRBV30 to TRBJ2-7, with TRBD2 as a weak D call on 6 bases. The clonotype originates from a man aged 18 to 30 in good health and CMV-seropositive. CDR3 protein: CAWSVPGTYEQYF. The DNA is as follows: TGTGCCTGGAGTGTACCGGGGACTTACGAGCAGTACTTC.